The table lists the clone carrying this TCR beta chain with a few counts. The antigen is undetermined. Template switching supplied a universal primer site; unique molecular identifiers were carried on the cDNA. TCRdb fed the 5' RACE reads into MiXCR, producing one record per CDR3 protein. The sample carries 200,000 to 250,000 distinct CDR3 sequences, 6.5% to 8.5% recorded once. This sample was taken from a study of identical twins. Germline V gives CDR1 DFQATT, CDR2 SNEGSKA (reference sequence). This CDR3 region has 11 residues. The V gene lost 5 bases and the J gene lost 6 bases, with 9 bases spanning the gap. Study observations and caveats: Beta clonotypes that were abundant in cord blood contained fewer insertions, a pattern absent from memory repertoires. Excess sharing by twins proved weaker in beta out-of-frame sequences. Those out-of-frame alpha sequences shared by twins showed an excess of low generation probability.

These data were also reused for a study on yellow fever vaccine responses in identical twins.

This TCR was sampled from a woman between 18 and 29 years old in good health. The rearrangement links TRBV20-1 to TRBJ2-3, with D uncertain. The sequencing sample was made of memory (CD45RO+) T cells sorted from blood. Here the CDR3 DNA reads TGCAGTGCTTCGTACGGTGATACGCAGTATTTT. Translating it yields CSASYGDTQYF.